This TCR beta chain appears in the sequencing data of a study of CD8 T cells in Susac syndrome. Random hexamers were used to reverse transcribe an amount of about 0.5 to 1 ug RNA. TCR beta CDR3 was amplified by immunoSEQ covering 54 Vbeta and 13 Jbeta. TCRdb re-derived calls from the immunoSEQ multiplex PCR reads in MiXCR, one entry per CDR3 protein. This sample has hundreds of thousands of distinct CDR3 sequences, with 95% found just once. Sequencing of TCR beta was performed on blood CD8+ and CD4+ T cells. V lost 5 bases, J lost 0 bases, and 16 bases stayed unmatched. The CDR3 is 18 amino acids. Germline CDR1 and CDR2: SQVTM and ANQGSEA.

The clonotype was recovered from a human donor with multiple sclerosis. Source material: CD4+ T cells from PBMCs. V and J are TRBV29-1 and TRBJ2-1, with TRBD2 matching 7 bases. The chain's CDR3 is CSVRGLAEQPSSYNEQFF. The CDR3 DNA reads as TGCAGCGTTCGCGGGCTAGCGGAACAACCCAGCTCCTACAATGAGCAGTTCTTC.